The rows below give T cell receptor beta chains drawn from one sample of a study of CD8+ T cells in alopecia areata. Assay: immunoSEQ multiplex PCR; the TCRdb copy retains only in-frame clones and omits some. The data hold approximately 280,000 clones, with roughly 60% observed a single time. The starting material was CD4+ T cells sorted from blood, obtained at week 24, from a patient treated with tofacitinib. The source is a human donor with alopecia areata. The CDR3 runs from the conserved cysteine through the conserved F or W. D genes are given only for firm matches. Size tells how often a clone was seen (once, few, many) or the class of an expanded clone, and some rows leave it out.

cdr3_length: 18
d_call: TRBD2
clone_size: .
j_call: TRBJ2-3
v_call: TRBV4-2
cdr3_nt: TGTGCCAGCAGCCAAGATGGGGTAGCGGGGGGGTACACAGATACGCAGTATTTT
cdr3_aa: CASSQDGVAGGYTDTQYF

cdr3_length: 16
d_call: .
clone_size: once
j_call: TRBJ2-3
v_call: TRBV4-3
cdr3_nt: TGCGCCAGCAGCCGGGGTCTGGTTGGTAGCGGAGATACGCAGTATTTT
cdr3_aa: CASSRGLVGSGDTQYF

cdr3_length: 14
d_call: .
clone_size: few
j_call: TRBJ1-6
v_call: TRBV28
cdr3_nt: TGTGCCAGCAGTTCGGGGGGTAGGAATTCACCCCTCCACTTT
cdr3_aa: CASSSGGRNSPLHF

cdr3_length: 13
d_call: .
clone_size: once
j_call: TRBJ1-1
v_call: TRBV7-2
cdr3_nt: TGTGCCAGCAGCTCCCATGCAACCCGTGAAGCTTTCTTT
cdr3_aa: CASSSHATREAFF

cdr3_length: 12
d_call: .
clone_size: few
j_call: TRBJ1-2
v_call: TRBV19
cdr3_nt: TGTGCCAGTAGTACGGGAGACTATGGCTACACCTTC
cdr3_aa: CASSTGDYGYTF

cdr3_length: 15
d_call: TRBD1
clone_size: .
j_call: TRBJ1-4
v_call: TRBV5-1
cdr3_nt: TGCGCCAGCGGCACTTTGGGACAGGGAGGTGAAAAACTGTTTTTT
cdr3_aa: CASGTLGQGGEKLFF

cdr3_length: 15
d_call: .
clone_size: few
j_call: TRBJ1-6
v_call: TRBV7-2
cdr3_nt: TGTGCCAGCAGCTTAGAGGGGACCATTAATTCACCCCTCCACTTT
cdr3_aa: CASSLEGTINSPLHF

cdr3_length: 13
d_call: .
clone_size: .
j_call: TRBJ2-7
v_call: TRBV29-1
cdr3_nt: TGCAGCGTTTCGACGACAGGCGCCTACGAGCAGTACTTC
cdr3_aa: CSVSTTGAYEQYF

cdr3_length: 15
d_call: .
clone_size: .
j_call: TRBJ2-7
v_call: TRBV30
cdr3_nt: TGTGCCTGGAGTCCTTCCGGGACACCCCGGCGGGAGCAGTACTTC
cdr3_aa: CAWSPSGTPRREQYF

cdr3_length: 17
d_call: .
clone_size: .
j_call: TRBJ2-2
v_call: TRBV13
cdr3_nt: TGTGCCAGCAGCAACTCCCCTCACCGGGTGAACACCGGGGAGCTGTTTTTT
cdr3_aa: CASSNSPHRVNTGELFF

cdr3_length: 15
d_call: .
clone_size: .
j_call: TRBJ2-7
v_call: TRBV4-3
cdr3_nt: TGCGCCAGCAGCCAAGGGAATACAGGTTTCTACGAGCAGTACTTC
cdr3_aa: CASSQGNTGFYEQYF

cdr3_length: 14
d_call: .
clone_size: .
j_call: TRBJ1-1
v_call: TRBV5-6
cdr3_nt: TGTGCCAGCGACGGGCGAGGGTTGAACACTGAAGCTTTCTTT
cdr3_aa: CASDGRGLNTEAFF

cdr3_length: 17
d_call: TRBD1
clone_size: .
j_call: TRBJ1-6
v_call: TRBV23-1
cdr3_nt: TGCGCCAGCCGCTCTATTCAGGGGGCGTCATATAATTCACCCCTCCACTTT
cdr3_aa: CASRSIQGASYNSPLHF

cdr3_length: 15
d_call: TRBD1
clone_size: .
j_call: TRBJ1-5
v_call: TRBV11-2
cdr3_nt: TGTGCCAGCAGCTCCGGGACAGGGGATGCCCAGCCCCAGCATTTT
cdr3_aa: CASSSGTGDAQPQHF

cdr3_length: 14
d_call: TRBD1
clone_size: .
j_call: TRBJ1-1
v_call: TRBV5-1
cdr3_nt: TGCGCCAGCAGCAAATGGGACAGGAACACTGAAGCTTTCTTT
cdr3_aa: CASSKWDRNTEAFF

cdr3_length: 15
d_call: TRBD1
clone_size: .
j_call: TRBJ2-7
v_call: TRBV9
cdr3_nt: TGTGCCAGCAGCCTGGGACAGTCCCTCTTCTACGAGCAGTACTTC
cdr3_aa: CASSLGQSLFYEQYF

cdr3_length: 13
d_call: TRBD2
clone_size: once
j_call: TRBJ2-5
v_call: TRBV28
cdr3_nt: TGTGCCACAAGGATCGGGGGGGGAGAGACCCAGTACTTC
cdr3_aa: CATRIGGGETQYF

cdr3_length: 16
d_call: .
clone_size: .
j_call: TRBJ1-1
v_call: TRBV5-1
cdr3_nt: TGCGCCAGCAGCTTTACAGGCCTAGAGGGATACACTGAAGCTTTCTTT
cdr3_aa: CASSFTGLEGYTEAFF

cdr3_length: 15
d_call: TRBD1
clone_size: .
j_call: TRBJ1-2
v_call: TRBV5-6
cdr3_nt: TGTGCCAGCAGCCCCCGGGACAGGCGATTCTATGGCTACACCTTC
cdr3_aa: CASSPRDRRFYGYTF

cdr3_length: 13
d_call: .
clone_size: .
j_call: TRBJ1-1
v_call: TRBV11-2
cdr3_nt: TGTGCCAGCAGCTTAGAACTGGGGACTGAAGCTTTCTTT
cdr3_aa: CASSLELGTEAFF

cdr3_length: 14
d_call: TRBD1
clone_size: few
j_call: TRBJ2-7
v_call: TRBV2
cdr3_nt: TGTGCCAGCAGTCGCGAGACAGGGGACTACGAGCAGTACTTC
cdr3_aa: CASSRETGDYEQYF

cdr3_length: 15
d_call: TRBD1
clone_size: .
j_call: TRBJ1-1
v_call: TRBV18
cdr3_nt: TGTGCCAGCTCCCTGGGACAGCAGGGGAACACTGAAGCTTTCTTT
cdr3_aa: CASSLGQQGNTEAFF

cdr3_length: 14
d_call: .
clone_size: .
j_call: TRBJ1-5
v_call: TRBV4-1
cdr3_nt: TGCGCCAGCAGCCAAGATGCCCAGACTCAGCCCCAGCATTTT
cdr3_aa: CASSQDAQTQPQHF

cdr3_length: 16
d_call: .
clone_size: .
j_call: TRBJ1-1
v_call: TRBV19
cdr3_nt: TGTGCCGTTACTGTGCGGGGGGGCCTATTGAACACTGAAGCTTTCTTT
cdr3_aa: CAVTVRGGLLNTEAFF

cdr3_length: 14
d_call: .
clone_size: once
j_call: TRBJ2-7
v_call: TRBV2
cdr3_nt: TGTGCCAGCACCAATCCTCCAGGGAACCACGAGCAGTACTTC
cdr3_aa: CASTNPPGNHEQYF

cdr3_length: 14
d_call: .
clone_size: .
j_call: TRBJ1-2
v_call: TRBV25-1
cdr3_nt: TGTGCCAGCAGAGGGGTCTCCAAGAACTATGGCTACACCTTC
cdr3_aa: CASRGVSKNYGYTF

cdr3_length: 16
d_call: .
clone_size: .
j_call: TRBJ2-7
v_call: TRBV7-2
cdr3_nt: TGTGCCAGCAGCCCGCGGACAGGGAGGGGGAAAAACGAGCAGTACTTC
cdr3_aa: CASSPRTGRGKNEQYF

cdr3_length: 14
d_call: TRBD2
clone_size: .
j_call: TRBJ2-7
v_call: TRBV7-2
cdr3_nt: TGTGCCAGCTCCCGGACTAGCGGGAGTTACGAGCAGTACTTC
cdr3_aa: CASSRTSGSYEQYF

cdr3_length: 14
d_call: .
clone_size: .
j_call: TRBJ1-2
v_call: TRBV7-9
cdr3_nt: TGTGCCAGCAGCTTATCGGGAGGCGGCTATGGCTACACCTTC
cdr3_aa: CASSLSGGGYGYTF